This TCR beta chain was profiled in a study of shared clonotypes between healthy human individuals. Study results and caveats: The four-donor shared clonotypes exceeded non-shared clonotypes in generation probability, with non-shared ones scoring lower. Naive subsets generally exceeded memory subsets in estimated richness. Rarefaction gave evidence that sorted-subset sequencing remained incomplete despite large depth.

As regards this clone: Its target is not known.

The CDR3 is 12 residues long. V was cut by 4 bases and J by 4 bases, with 9 bases left in between. The germline CDR1 and CDR2 sequences are SQVTM and ANQGSEA. Each subset's genomic DNA was shared equally among a number of immunoSEQ plates. TCRdb keeps only in-frame clones here, not all; method: immunoSEQ multiplex PCR. The sample has 2 million to 2.5 million clones, less than 95% seen once. Sequenced input: naive CD4+ T cells from PBMCs. Sample subset: CD45RA+ positively selected. This sequence originates from a man younger than 35 in good health. Some clones in this sample may be carry-over from other donors' samples. The chain links TRBV29-1 to TRBJ2-3; D gene uncertain. CDR3 nucleotide sequence: TGCAGCGTTGGGCTAGTAGCAGATACGCAGTATTTT. Its protein product is CSVGLVADTQYF.